This TCR beta chain is drawn from a study of patients and donors after allogeneic stem cell transplantation. This clonotype was recorded a few times. TCRdb analysed the RT-PCR reads with MiXCR anew, one entry per CDR3 protein. The data contain approximately 140,000 distinct CDR3 sequences, over 30% of them singletons. Between the trimmed V and J ends, which lost 1 base and 8 bases, there was a span of 21 bases. The length of the CDR3 is 18 residues. Germline V gene lookup returns CDR1 SGHVS and CDR2 FNYEAQ. The rearrangement links TRBV7-6 to TRBJ1-6, with D perhaps matching TRBD1 (6 bases). This clonotype was obtained from a human donor who was either an allogeneic HSCT recipient or a stem cell or donor lymphocyte infusion donor (not recorded which). It is not recorded whose cells these are; they may come from a transplant donor. Sequenced material: blood, either unsorted or a sorted T cell fraction (not recorded which). CDR3 protein: CASSLVLRDTFPHSPLHF. For the CDR3, the DNA is TGTGCCAGCAGCTTAGTGCTCCGGGACACATTCCCTCATTCACCCCTCCACTTT.